This TCR beta chain was obtained from a study of blood T cell repertoires in COVID-19 (dated by TCRdb to the early 2020s). A note on the overall study: Samples covering the acute and convalescent phases of COVID-19 were provided by collaborators in the United States, Italy and Spain. The repertoires were released in a freely available public database intended as a resource for research on the immune response to SARS-CoV-2. Where available, HLA class I and class II types were obtained from metadata supplied by the sample provider rather than from assay-based typing. The material from the prospective study consisted of cDNA or gDNA derived from T cells, B-cell-depleted T cells, or PBMCs. Samples were obtained from the ongoing ImmuneRACE study (first 160 participants) and from some 1,300 subjects provided by 6 global collaborators. Nearly every sample came with metadata listing a de-identified subject ID, COVID-19 status, age in years and sex. Subjects who had been exposed to COVID-19, were actively infected with it, or had recovered from it provided the deeply sampled blood TCRbeta repertoires that made up the dataset.

Participants in the prospective study were aged roughly 18 to 90 years, lived in about two dozen United States geographic areas, and enrolled through a virtual design. In the prospective study, cohorts were assigned on the basis of participant-reported clinical history obtained from a screening survey and a study questionnaire. Mobile phlebotomists in the prospective study collected whole blood, serum and a nasopharyngeal or oropharyngeal swab from every participant. Over a roughly 2-month period, participants in the prospective study had the option of providing additional blood draws and questionnaires. Prospective study blood samples were shipped either frozen or at room temperature before DNA extraction. From the cysteine through the phenylalanine, the CDR3 covers 15 amino acids. Only CDR3 DNA is held: 45 bases, read in frame from base 1. V lost 6 bases and J lost 4 bases; the stretch between them is 19 bases long. CDR1 and CDR2 are read off the germline V gene (reference sequence) as LGHDT and YNNKEL.

TCRbeta CDR3 regions were amplified from genomic DNA using the immunoSEQ Assay, a bias-controlled multiplex PCR. Regarding the original processing steps: The number of nucleated cells in each sample was estimated from the amplification of reference gene primers within the assay. To quantify the absolute abundance of each unique TCRbeta CDR3 rearrangement, sequence reads were collapsed and filtered. For each sample, productive Simpson clonality was calculated as the square root of Simpson's diversity index across productive rearrangements. TCRdb took this table from immuneACCESS and kept in-frame rearrangements with V and J called. Such tables lack part of the clones; where checked against another copy, unresolved V genes explain under half of the gap, and the rest is unexplained. V, J and clone size were drawn from that table, and D and trimming were deduced from the DNA. The sample records under 350,000 clones, 65% to 90% of which are singletons. The ten top clones hold 3.5% to 4.5% of the sample.

Broader findings and caveats from the paper: The amount of clinical and demographic metadata varied by source and participant and was provided uncurated.

A word on this clone: Its antigen remains unidentified. No qualities accompany the bases; no much larger clone lies one base away.

Specimen: PBMCs or T cells enriched from blood (not recorded which). This receptor was taken from a middle-aged woman with acute COVID-19. Here the chain combines TRBV3-1 (or the pseudogene TRBV3-2) and TRBJ2-7; the D gene identity is not certain. The CDR3 here reads CASSDAAPAYYEQYF. The bases read TGTGCCAGCAGTGACGCGGCACCCGCATATTACGAGCAGTACTTC.